These 15 T cell receptor beta chains were sequenced from one sample in a study of CD8 T cells in ankylosing spondylitis. TCRdb independently ran MiXCR on the 5' RACE reads; one entry per CDR3 protein. The sample lists approximately 190,000 distinct CDR3 sequences; approximately 13% were seen once. Sequenced input: blood, either unsorted or a sorted T cell fraction (not recorded which). These receptors originate from a female donor with ankylosing spondylitis or in good health (not recorded which).

This clonotype showed up many times. The chain links TRBV27 to TRBJ2-7, with D tentatively TRBD1 or TRBD2 (6 bases each). V was trimmed by 2 bases and J by 3 bases, leaving 11 bases between them. The CDR3 runs 14 residues. The V gene's germline CDR1 is MNHEY and CDR2 SMNVEV (reference sequence). CDR3 DNA sequence: TGTGCCAGCAGTTTAGCGGGACAACACTACGAGCAGTACTTC. This encodes CASSLAGQHYEQYF.

This clonotype was found many times. This chain links TRBV7-2 with TRBJ2-7; 10 bases match TRBD2. The germline gives CDR1 SGHTA, CDR2 FQGNSA. V lost 1 base and J lost 7; bases outside the gene matches: 10. The CDR3 is made up of 16 amino acids. CDR3 in DNA: TGTGCCAGCAGCTTAGGGGGCCTAGCGGGAGTAGATGAGCAGTACTTC. This sequence encodes CASSLGGLAGVDEQYF. The whole variable domain, filled in from reference TRBV7-2 and TRBJ2-7, reads GAGVSQSPSNKVTEKGKDVELRCDPISGHTALYWYRQSLGQGLEFLIYFQGNSAPDKSGLPSDRFSAERTGGSVSTLTIQRTQQEDSAVYLCASSLGGLAGVDEQYFGPGTRLTVT.

This clonotype was observed many times. This rearrangement joins TRBV6-1 to TRBJ1-1; a possible D gene is TRBD1 (5 bases). CDR3 length: 15 residues. V was pared by 3 bases and J by 1 base, with 12 bases between. In germline, CDR1 is MNHNS, CDR2 SASEGT. The chain's CDR3 is CASSDRGGRNTEAFF. The DNA of the CDR3 is TGTGCCAGCAGTGATCGGGGGGGGAGGAACACTGAAGCTTTCTTT.

Many counts were recorded for this clonotype. The CDR3 is CASSSGLDRAHEQYF. The CDR3 bases are TGCGCCAGCAGCTCAGGCCTGGACAGGGCCCACGAGCAGTACTTC. The chain couples TRBV5-1 to TRBJ2-7; 8 nucleotides match TRBD1. The germline CDR1 and CDR2 sequences are SGHRS and YFSETQ. The CDR3 covers 15 residues. Trimming removed 3 bases from V and 5 bases from J; junction bases left unmatched: 10.

This clonotype showed up many times. This sequence joins TRBV2 and TRBJ1-5; the match to TRBD1 covers 7 bases. This CDR3 spans 15 amino acids. Germline CDR1 SNHLY, CDR2 FYNNEI. J was trimmed by 6 bases and V by 3 bases; bases with no gene match: 8. The CDR3 protein is CASSEWDSNVQPQHF. The CDR3, as DNA: TGTGCCAGCAGTGAGTGGGACAGTAATGTTCAGCCCCAGCATTTT.

This clonotype was observed at least ten times. This chain uses TRBV7-2 with TRBJ1-3, with 9 bases identical to TRBD1. V shed 1 base and J 1 base; nucleotides not matched to a gene: 5. CDR1 SGHTA and CDR2 FQGNSA come from the germline V gene. The CDR3 contains 17 residues. CDR3 in amino acids: CASSLVGTGLSGNTIYF. The CDR3 bases are TGTGCCAGCAGCTTAGTCGGGACAGGGTTGTCTGGAAACACCATATATTTT.

This clonotype has a handful of counts. J is TRBJ2-5 and V is TRBV12-3 or TRBV12-4, with 7 bases fitting TRBD2. The CDR3 is 14 residues long. J gave up 1 base and V 6 bases, and 5 bases lay outside the gene matches. The CDR3 DNA is TGTGCCAGCAGCACAAGCGGGATCCAAGAGACCCAGTACTTC. The encoded protein is CASSTSGIQETQYF.

This clonotype was detected a few times. The V and J genes are TRBV30 and TRBJ2-7; 9 bases map to TRBD2. V gave up 2 bases and J gave up 3 bases; unmatched junction bases: 8. Per germline, CDR1 GTSNPN and CDR2 SVGIG (reference sequence). This CDR3 has 15 amino acids. CDR3 bases: TGTGCCTGGAGTCCATTAGCGGGAGCTCACTACGAGCAGTACTTC. This codes for CAWSPLAGAHYEQYF.

This clonotype has a count of ten or more. This chain connects TRBV7-2 to TRBJ2-2, with D tentatively TRBD2 (5 bases). CDR3 size: 16 residues. V shed 2 bases and J shed 1 base, with 11 bases lying between them. Germline CDR1 reads SGHTA; CDR2 reads FQGNSA. For the CDR3, the DNA is TGTGCCAGCAGCTTATACGGGGTCCTGAACACCGGGGAGCTGTTTTTT. Amino acids: CASSLYGVLNTGELFF.

This clonotype was recorded many times. The chain links TRBV29-1 to TRBJ2-1; 7 nucleotides line up with TRBD2. Trimming removed 4 bases from V and 3 bases from J; junction bases left unmatched: 9. The CDR3 covers 15 residues. Germline loops: CDR1 SQVTM, CDR2 ANQGSEA. This CDR3 is CSVALRLAVYNEQFF. Written as DNA, the CDR3 is TGCAGCGTTGCCCTCCGGCTAGCGGTCTACAATGAGCAGTTCTTC.

This clonotype showed up just a few times. The chain combines TRBV7-8 with TRBJ1-5, with D possibly being TRBD1 (5 bases). Trimming cost V 3 bases and J 3 bases, with 9 bases left between them. CDR1 SGHVS and CDR2 FQNEAQ come from the germline V gene. The CDR3 covers 14 residues. CDR3 coding DNA: TGTGCCAGCAGCTTTTCGGGGGTCAATCAGCCCCAGCATTTT. Protein product: CASSFSGVNQPQHF.

In its sample, this clonotype was seen a few times. The chain uses TRBV29-1 and TRBJ2-1; a possible D gene is TRBD1 (5 bases). Trimming stripped 5 bases from V and 14 bases from J, with 19 bases between. From germline, CDR1 is SQVTM and CDR2 ANQGSEA. The CDR3 totals 12 residues. In DNA, the CDR3 is TGCAGCGTTATGGGCCCCCCGACAGAGGAGTTCTTC. This encodes CSVMGPPTEEFF.

The table lists this clonotype with a few counts. The chain carries TRBV5-1 and TRBJ1-1; D may be TRBD1 (5 bases). Trimming shortened V by 0 bases and J by 2 bases, and 14 bases separated the two germline ends. In germline, CDR1 is SGHRS, CDR2 YFSETQ. This CDR3 comprises 16 residues. Here the CDR3 reads CASSLAGGTANTEAFF. The CDR3 DNA follows: TGCGCCAGCAGCTTGGCCGGTGGGACGGCTAACACTGAAGCTTTCTTT.

V usage is TRBV19 and J usage is TRBJ2-7; 12 nucleotides align to TRBD2. Germline lookup yields CDR1 LNHDA and CDR2 SQIVND (reference sequence). With V trimmed by 5 bases and J by 2 bases, 7 bases remained unmatched. This CDR3 comprises 16 residues. CDR3 amino acids: CASSLTSGSGAYEQYF. DNA of the CDR3: TGTGCCAGTAGTCTGACTAGCGGGAGTGGGGCCTACGAGCAGTACTTC.

The gene calls are TRBV27 and TRBJ2-1; D unresolved. Germline V gene sequence: CDR1 MNHEY, CDR2 SMNVEV (reference sequence). The CDR3 covers 16 residues. V lost 1 base and J 1 base, leaving 11 bases between the germline ends. The CDR3 protein is CASSLWTGGSYNEQFF. CDR3 coding DNA: TGTGCCAGCAGTTTATGGACGGGTGGGTCCTACAATGAGCAGTTCTTC.